The clone carrying this T cell receptor beta chain has a single count. Its antigen is as yet unknown. This CDR3 contains 19 residues. J was trimmed by 4 bases and V by 3 bases; bases with no gene match: 18. Germline V CDR1 and CDR2: SGHAT, FQNNGV. This entry belongs to a study of blood T cells in healthy people across ages. Study findings and constraints: Whereas aged donors had fewer naive CD4+ cells, long-lived donors had more of them and higher diversity. When one million T cells were used, diversity estimates were thought to be underestimates. Per million T cells, the diversity of TCR beta decreased roughly linearly as age advanced. Unknown donor CMV status possibly confounded expanded clonotype changes.

The authors ran a second PCR of roughly 6 to 12 cycles using a sample-barcoded 5' primer and a J-beta primer mix. From the 5' RACE reads, TCRdb called clonotypes with MiXCR, one entry per CDR3 protein. The repertoire holds roughly 1.4 million distinct CDR3 sequences, with 59% as singletons. The chain joins TRBV11-2 to TRBJ2-1; 7 bases are a match to TRBD2. This TCR was sampled from a man between 18 and 35 years old in good health. The sequencing sample was made of blood. The CDR3 sequence: CASSFKRGGSGKGYNEQFF. The CDR3, as DNA: TGTGCCAGCAGCTTTAAGAGAGGAGGAAGCGGGAAAGGATACAATGAGCAGTTCTTC. Full variable domain (remainder filled in from reference TRBV11-2 and TRBJ2-1): EAGVAQSPRYKIIEKRQSVAFWCNPISGHATLYWYQQILGQGPKLLIQFQNNGVVDDSQLPKDRFSAERLKGVDSTLKIQPAKLEDSAVYLCASSFKRGGSGKGYNEQFFGPGTRLTVL.